This T cell receptor (beta chain) derives from a study of cytomegalovirus exposure and HLA in healthy donors. Whole-study context: A prior analysis found roughly 110 million unique TCR beta sequences from 150 million to 200 million T cells. From donors who were HLA-typed, an early data release held around 80 million unique TCRs.

The PCR employed 60 Vbeta primers together with 13 Jbeta primers. Original handling: Later, an analysis found roughly 80 million unique TCR beta chains, and roughly 10 million of these were shared. The assay was immunoSEQ multiplex PCR, and TCRdb's table has in-frame clones only and misses some. That table furnishes V, J and clone size, whereas the DNA furnished D and trimming. The repertoire holds 110,000 or so clones, with around 70% as singletons. These donors, healthy bone marrow donors, were studied. Germline V gives CDR1 SQVTM, CDR2 ANQGSEA. The CDR3 spans 14 residues. Losses at the gene ends were 4 bases for V and 8 bases for J; bases not matched to a gene: 9.

The chain has TRBV29-1 and TRBJ1-2; TRBD1 matches at 11 bases. The sample comprised PBMCs. The TCR originated in a woman aged 40 to 50 in good health and CMV-seropositive. DNA of the CDR3: TGCAGCGTTGGTATAGGACAGGGGGCTTTCGGCTACACCTTC. It translates to CSVGIGQGAFGYTF.